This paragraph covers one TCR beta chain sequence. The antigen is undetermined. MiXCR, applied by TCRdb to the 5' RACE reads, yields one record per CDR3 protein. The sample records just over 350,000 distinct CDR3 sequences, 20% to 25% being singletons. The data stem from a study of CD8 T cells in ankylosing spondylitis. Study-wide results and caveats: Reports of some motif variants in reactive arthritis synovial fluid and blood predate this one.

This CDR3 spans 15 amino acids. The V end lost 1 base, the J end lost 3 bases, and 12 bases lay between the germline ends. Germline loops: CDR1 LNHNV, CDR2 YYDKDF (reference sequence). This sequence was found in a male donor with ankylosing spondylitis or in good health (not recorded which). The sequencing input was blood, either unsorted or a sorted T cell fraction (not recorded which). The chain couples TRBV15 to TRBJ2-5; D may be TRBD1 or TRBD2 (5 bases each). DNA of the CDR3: TGTGCCACCAGCAGAGCGGGGACGGAAAAAGAGACCCAGTACTTC. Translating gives CATSRAGTEKETQYF.